This TCR beta chain stems from a study of T cell repertoires in aging, cancer and after chemotherapy. Study background: Donor ages fell into six groups from 30 or younger up to 70 or older.

Rearranged V-D-J TRB sequences were amplified with a mixed TRB-A/B primer pool. In TCRdb, the multiplex PCR reads were re-called with MiXCR into one record per CDR3 protein. This table holds a few thousand distinct CDR3 sequences, roughly half found once. Overall study results and limits: Compared with age-matched healthy donors, untreated hematological or solid cancer patients showed higher blood TCR clonality.

From germline, CDR1 is SQVTM and CDR2 ANQGSEA. Trimming took 5 bases from V and 6 from J, leaving 7 bases between them. CDR3 length equals 10 residues. This clonotype is judged large (0.1 to 1%). Its cognate antigen is unknown. Peripheral blood genomic DNA, not sorted cells or RNA, was the template. Material: blood. This receptor was obtained from a human donor with a solid tumor. The V gene is TRBV29-1, the J gene TRBJ1-2, with D hard to call. As DNA, the CDR3 is TGCAGCGTTCGGAGCAATGGCTACACCTTC. Amino acids: CSVRSNGYTF.